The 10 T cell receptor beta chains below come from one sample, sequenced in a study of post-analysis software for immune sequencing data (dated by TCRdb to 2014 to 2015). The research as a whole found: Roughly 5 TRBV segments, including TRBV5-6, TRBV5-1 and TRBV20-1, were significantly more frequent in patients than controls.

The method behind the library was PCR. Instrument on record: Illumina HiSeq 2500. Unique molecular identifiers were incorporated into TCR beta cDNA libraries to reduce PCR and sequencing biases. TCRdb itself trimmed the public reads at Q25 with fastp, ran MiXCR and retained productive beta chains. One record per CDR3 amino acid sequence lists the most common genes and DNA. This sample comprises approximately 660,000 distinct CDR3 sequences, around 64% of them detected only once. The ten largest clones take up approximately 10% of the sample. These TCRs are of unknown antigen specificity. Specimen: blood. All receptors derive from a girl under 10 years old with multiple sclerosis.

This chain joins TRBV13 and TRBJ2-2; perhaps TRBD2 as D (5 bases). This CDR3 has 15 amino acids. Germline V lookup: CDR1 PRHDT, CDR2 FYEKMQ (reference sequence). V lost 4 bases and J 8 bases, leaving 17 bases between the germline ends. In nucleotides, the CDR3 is TGTGCCAGCAGCTCGAGAGCGGAGCTTTATGGGGAGCTGTTTTTT. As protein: CASSSRAELYGELFF.

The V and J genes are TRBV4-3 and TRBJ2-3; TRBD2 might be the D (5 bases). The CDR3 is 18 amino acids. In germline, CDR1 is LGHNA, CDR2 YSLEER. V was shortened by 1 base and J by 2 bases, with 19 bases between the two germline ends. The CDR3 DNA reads TGCGCCAGCAGCCAAGGGCAAAAAACTAGTCTTTTCACAGATACGCAGTATTTT. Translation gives CASSQGQKTSLFTDTQYF.

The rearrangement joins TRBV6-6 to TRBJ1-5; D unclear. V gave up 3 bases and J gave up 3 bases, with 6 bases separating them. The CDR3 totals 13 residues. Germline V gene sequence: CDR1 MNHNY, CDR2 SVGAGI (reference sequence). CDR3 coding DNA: TGTGCCAGCAGTTATAGCTCCAATCAGCCCCAGCATTTT. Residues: CASSYSSNQPQHF.

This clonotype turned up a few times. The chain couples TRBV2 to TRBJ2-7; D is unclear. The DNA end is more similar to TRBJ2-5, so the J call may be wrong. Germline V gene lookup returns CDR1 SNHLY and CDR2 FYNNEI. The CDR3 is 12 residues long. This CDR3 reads CASRDPFGTQYF. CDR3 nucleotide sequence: TGTGCCAGCAGAGATCCTTTTGGGACCCAGTACTTC.

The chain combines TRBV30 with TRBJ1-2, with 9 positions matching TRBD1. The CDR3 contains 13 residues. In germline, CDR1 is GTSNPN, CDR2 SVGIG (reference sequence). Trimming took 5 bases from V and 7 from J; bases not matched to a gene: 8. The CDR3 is CAWAGQGWGGYTF. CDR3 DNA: TGTGCCTGGGCCGGACAGGGGTGGGGTGGCTACACCTTC.

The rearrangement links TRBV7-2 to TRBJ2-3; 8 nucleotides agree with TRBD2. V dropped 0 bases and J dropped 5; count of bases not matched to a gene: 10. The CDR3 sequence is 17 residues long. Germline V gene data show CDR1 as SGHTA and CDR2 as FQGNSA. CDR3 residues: CASSLALLAGGLDTQYF. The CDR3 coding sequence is TGTGCCAGCAGCTTAGCATTACTGGCGGGGGGATTAGATACGCAGTATTTT.

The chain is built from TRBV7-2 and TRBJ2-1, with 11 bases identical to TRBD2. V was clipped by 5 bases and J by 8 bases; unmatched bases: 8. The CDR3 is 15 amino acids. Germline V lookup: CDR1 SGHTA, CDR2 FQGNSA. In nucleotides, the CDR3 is TGTGCCAGCAGCCTCGCTAGCGGGGGGATGGATGAGCAGTTCTTC. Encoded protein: CASSLASGGMDEQFF.

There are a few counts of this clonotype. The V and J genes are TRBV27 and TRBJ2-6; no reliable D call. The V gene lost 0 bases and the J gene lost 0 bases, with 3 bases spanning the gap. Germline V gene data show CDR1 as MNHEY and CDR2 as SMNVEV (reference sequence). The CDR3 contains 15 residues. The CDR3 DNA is TGTGCCAGCAGTTTATCGATCTCTGGGGCCAACGTCCTGACTTTC. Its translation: CASSLSISGANVLTF.

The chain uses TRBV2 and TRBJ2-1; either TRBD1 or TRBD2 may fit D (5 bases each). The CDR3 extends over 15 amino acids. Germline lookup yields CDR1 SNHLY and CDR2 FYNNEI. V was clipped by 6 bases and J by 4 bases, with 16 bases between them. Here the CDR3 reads CASSPPGPGYNEQFF. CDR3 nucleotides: TGTGCCAGCAGCCCTCCGGGACCGGGGTACAATGAGCAGTTCTTC.

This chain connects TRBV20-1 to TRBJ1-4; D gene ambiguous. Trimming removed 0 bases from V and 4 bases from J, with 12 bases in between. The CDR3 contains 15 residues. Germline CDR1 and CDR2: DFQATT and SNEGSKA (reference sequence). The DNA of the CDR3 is TGCAGTGCTAGAGATGAGAGGGCGGGTAATGAAAAACTGTTTTTT. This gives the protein CSARDERAGNEKLFF.